A single sample is the source of the 30 T cell receptor beta chains below, sequenced in a study of blood T cell repertoires in COVID-19 (dated by TCRdb to 2019 to 2021). Libraries were made using the immunoSEQ multiplex PCR assay. What TCRdb holds here is the immuneACCESS table cut down to in-frame rearrangements. Part of the clones is not present; checked against another copy, under half of the missing clones reflect an unresolved V gene, and the others are unexplained. For this sample the table gives around 60,000 clones, of which around 90% were detected only once. The ten largest clones represent 10% to 15% of the sample. Sequenced sample: peripheral blood. The receptors originated from a man aged 60-69 years with active COVID-19.

CDR3 nucleotides: TGTGCCAGTAGTACCCAGGGAAATGAGCAGTTCTTC. Protein: CASSTQGNEQFF. The chain combines TRBV19 with TRBJ2-1; a possible D gene is TRBD1 (5 bases). The CDR3 consists of 12 residues. Germline lookup yields CDR1 LNHDA and CDR2 SQIVND (reference sequence). V lost 4 bases to trimming and J lost 7 bases, with 8 bases between them.

The rearrangement uses TRBV24-1 and TRBJ2-6; 10 bases agree with TRBD1. The germline V gene encodes CDR1 KGHDR and CDR2 SFDVKD. The trim removed 2 bases at V and 1 base at J, leaving 10 bases unmatched. This CDR3 is 20 amino acids long. The CDR3 is CATSDSRSGTGASGANVLTF. For the CDR3, the DNA is TGTGCCACCAGTGATTCTCGCTCCGGGACAGGGGCATCTGGGGCCAACGTCCTGACTTTC.

J is TRBJ2-6 and V is TRBV4-3; maybe TRBD1 (5 bases). V was pared by 0 bases and J by 4 bases, with 10 bases between. This CDR3 contains 16 residues. Germline CDR1 reads LGHNA; CDR2 reads YSLEER. This CDR3 is CASSQDLGAGANVLTF. For the CDR3, the DNA is TGCGCCAGCAGCCAAGATCTAGGGGCCGGGGCCAACGTCCTGACTTTC.

The rearrangement uses TRBV6-6 and TRBJ2-2; no definite D call. V was trimmed by 6 bases and J by 4 bases, leaving 18 bases between them. From germline, CDR1 is MNHNY and CDR2 SVGAGI (reference sequence). The CDR3 consists of 16 residues. CDR3 DNA: TGTGCCAGCAGGTTTACACTGGCGGTGGGCACCGGGGAGCTGTTTTTT. Its protein product is CASRFTLAVGTGELFF.

The CDR3 is CASSQRISGRGRNEAFF. CDR3 sequence (DNA): TGTGCCAGCAGCCAGAGGATAAGCGGCAGGGGCCGGAATGAAGCTTTCTTT. The chain recombines TRBV14 with TRBJ1-1, with a possible D match to TRBD1 (6 bases). Trimming took off 3 bases at V and 7 bases at J, with 24 bases between the two ends. The CDR3 loop spans 17 amino acids. Per the germline V gene, CDR1 is SGHDN and CDR2 is FVKESK.

The J gene is TRBJ1-4, the V gene TRBV5-4; 8 bases fit TRBD1. With 4 bases clipped from V and 6 bases from J, the junction kept 8 bases outside the gene matches. CDR3 length: 15 amino acids. Germline values: CDR1 SGHNT, CDR2 YYREEE (reference sequence). This CDR3 reads CASSPQGAGYEKLFF. As DNA, the CDR3 is TGTGCCAGCAGCCCTCAGGGGGCGGGTTATGAAAAACTGTTTTTT.

The chain uses TRBV6-5 and TRBJ2-7; D may be TRBD1 (6 bases). Germline V gene sequence: CDR1 MNHEY, CDR2 SVGAGI. The V end lost 5 bases, the J end lost 6 bases, and 20 bases lay between the germline ends. This CDR3 is 15 amino acids long. CDR3 in amino acids: CASSNTGIEFGEQYF. CDR3 nucleotides: TGTGCCAGCAGTAATACAGGGATTGAATTCGGCGAGCAGTACTTC.

The V and J genes are TRBV3-1 (or the pseudogene TRBV3-2) and TRBJ2-1; 8 bases are shared with TRBD2. The CDR3 is 16 residues long. J gave up 2 bases and V 2 bases, and 5 bases lay outside the gene matches. Per germline, CDR1 LGHDT and CDR2 YNNKEL (reference sequence). The CDR3 DNA reads as TGTGCCAGCAGCCAACCGGGACTAGAGACCTACAATGAGCAGTTCTTC. It codes for CASSQPGLETYNEQFF.

The CDR3, as DNA: TGTGCCAGCATCCAGGGACAGGGGGCGAGGGGCTACACCTTC. Its translation is CASIQGQGARGYTF. V is TRBV28 and J is TRBJ1-2; TRBD1 aligns across 12 bases. The CDR3 loop spans 14 amino acids. Germline trimming cut 7 bases from V and 8 bases from J; bases unmatched to any gene: 8. Germline CDR1 is MDHEN and CDR2 is SYDVKM.

Here the CDR3 reads CASSLGTSGNNEQFF. The CDR3 bases are TGCGCCAGCAGCTTAGGGACTAGCGGTAACAATGAGCAGTTCTTC. V is TRBV5-1 and J is TRBJ2-1; TRBD2 matches 11 bases. CDR1 and CDR2 from the germline V gene are SGHRS and YFSETQ. The CDR3 sequence is 15 residues long. V shed 2 bases and J 5 bases; nucleotides not matched to a gene: 3.

The chain recombines TRBV6-5 with TRBJ2-7; TRBD1 is a possible D gene (5 bases). The CDR3 contains 13 residues. The V gene's germline CDR1 is MNHEY and CDR2 SVGAGI. The DNA for the CDR3 is TGTGGGGTAGCCCCAGGGCGGTCGAGAGAGCAGTACTTC. Translation: CGVAPGRSREQYF.

The chain combines TRBV18 with TRBJ2-3; a weak D match, TRBD2 (6 bases). The germline CDR1 and CDR2 sequences are KGHSH and LQKENI. Deletions cut 5 bases from V and 0 bases from J, with 15 bases between. The CDR3 spans 16 residues. The CDR3 loop reads CASSSLSGRSTDTQYF. CDR3 DNA: TGTGCCAGCTCATCACTTAGCGGCAGAAGCACAGATACGCAGTATTTT.

In DNA, the CDR3 is TGTGCCAGCAGCCCCGGACAGGACTATGGCTACACCTTC. Protein product: CASSPGQDYGYTF. The chain couples TRBV7-3 to TRBJ1-2, with 7 bases lining up with TRBD1. This CDR3 comprises 13 residues. The J segment lost 3 bases and the V segment lost 5 bases, leaving 3 bases of the junction unmatched. CDR1 SGHTA and CDR2 FQGTGA come from the germline V gene.

V gene TRBV7-2 combines with J gene TRBJ2-7, with 9 bases that match TRBD1. This CDR3 has 16 amino acids. From germline, CDR1 is SGHTA and CDR2 FQGNSA. J was trimmed by 6 bases and V by 0 bases; bases with no gene match: 9. For the CDR3, the DNA is TGTGCCAGCAGCTTAGCCCCCCCGGGGACAGGGAGCGAGCAGTACTTC. It codes for CASSLAPPGTGSEQYF. Filled out from reference TRBV7-2 and TRBJ2-7, the complete variable domain reads GAGVSQSPSNKVTEKGKDVELRCDPISGHTALYWYRQSLGQGLEFLIYFQGNSAPDKSGLPSDRFSAERTGGSVSTLTIQRTQQEDSAVYLCASSLAPPGTGSEQYFGPGTRLTVT.

The chain links TRBV5-1 to TRBJ2-5; D might be TRBD1 (5 bases). The V end lost 0 bases, the J end lost 5 bases, and 11 bases lay between the germline ends. The CDR3 length is 14 residues. From germline, CDR1 is SGHRS and CDR2 YFSETQ. In DNA, the CDR3 is TGCGCCAGCAGCTTGGAGGCAGGGCGGGAGACCCAGTACTTC. This sequence encodes CASSLEAGRETQYF.

This clone was observed a single time. The chain has TRBV24-1 and TRBJ2-1; 11 nucleotides agree with TRBD2. CDR1 and CDR2 from the germline V gene are KGHDR and SFDVKD. Trimming removed 4 bases from V and 8 bases from J; junction bases left unmatched: 6. CDR3 size: 15 residues. CDR3 loop: CATSELSGGVYEQFF. The CDR3 DNA sequence: TGTGCCACCAGTGAACTTAGCGGGGGGGTATATGAGCAGTTCTTC.

The chain is built from TRBV5-6 and TRBJ1-5; tentative D call: TRBD1 (5 bases). This CDR3 region has 15 residues. Germline-derived CDR1 and CDR2 are SGHDT and YYEEEE. V lost 0 bases and J lost 4, with 11 bases in between. CDR3 region: CASSLGAGLNQPQHF. The CDR3, as DNA: TGTGCCAGCAGCTTGGGGGCAGGGCTTAATCAGCCCCAGCATTTT.

This clone was counted a single time. V and J are TRBV18 and TRBJ1-1, with 8 bases lining up with TRBD1. The germline CDR1 and CDR2 sequences are KGHSH and LQKENI. Trimming at V came to 4 bases and at J to 2 bases, leaving 6 bases not matched to a gene. The CDR3 has 15 residues. The CDR3, as DNA: TGTGCCAGCTCACTCGGGACAGGACTTAACACTGAAGCTTTCTTT. Encoded protein: CASSLGTGLNTEAFF.

The chain is built from TRBV5-1 and TRBJ1-1; possibly TRBD1 for D (5 bases). The V and J ends lost 4 bases and 0 bases respectively, with 13 bases between them. CDR3 length: 15 residues. Germline V gene data show CDR1 as SGHRS and CDR2 as YFSETQ. For the CDR3, the DNA is TGCGCCAGCAGCCAGCTACAGGCTATGAACACTGAAGCTTTCTTT. It specifies CASSQLQAMNTEAFF.

The chain couples TRBV2 to TRBJ2-1; 10 nucleotides align to TRBD2. V trimming: 6 bases; J trimming: 10 bases; junction bases outside the gene matches: 21. Germline V gives CDR1 SNHLY, CDR2 FYNNEI. This CDR3 region has 18 residues. CDR3 loop: CASRQAGLAGVPPSEQFF. The CDR3 DNA reads as TGTGCCAGCAGACAGGCAGGTCTAGCGGGGGTGCCACCCTCGGAGCAGTTCTTC. Full variable domain (rest looked up from reference TRBV2 and TRBJ2-1): EPEVTQTPSHQVTQMGQEVILRCVPISNHLYFYWYRQILGQKVEFLVSFYNNEISEKSEIFDDQFSVERPDGSNFTLKIRSTKLEDSAMYFCASRQAGLAGVPPSEQFFGPGTRLTVL.

V and J are TRBV7-2 and TRBJ2-1; TRBD2 is a possible D gene (6 bases). The CDR3 is 18 amino acids. The germline gives CDR1 SGHTA, CDR2 FQGNSA. Trimming removed 1 base from V and 5 bases from J, with 21 bases in between. DNA of the CDR3: TGTGCCAGCAGCTTAGTGGTTTTGGGGCTGGGGGGTCACAATGAGCAGTTCTTC. Protein: CASSLVVLGLGGHNEQFF.

There are many counts of this clone. This chain joins TRBV5-6 and TRBJ2-7; TRBD1 agrees at 7 bases. The CDR3 spans 13 residues. V gave up 3 bases and J gave up 5 bases; unmatched junction bases: 5. Germline V gives CDR1 SGHDT, CDR2 YYEEEE. CDR3 amino acids: CASSSTGPHEQYF. The CDR3 DNA sequence: TGTGCCAGCAGCTCGACAGGGCCCCACGAGCAGTACTTC.

Turning to this clone: The junction departs from germline at one end; a sequencing error may be responsible. The rearrangement links TRBV11-2 to TRBJ1-2; D perhaps matches TRBD1 (5 bases). Germline loops: CDR1 SGHAT, CDR2 FQNNGV. The CDR3 is made up of 16 amino acids. CDR3 sequence: CASSLAGRGGNYGYTF. The CDR3 coding sequence is TGTGCCAGCAGTTTAGCAGGACGGGGGGGTAACTATGGCTACACCTTC.

The chain recombines TRBV6-2 or TRBV6-3 with TRBJ1-2; D is unresolved. The CDR3 is 15 residues long. Trimming took off 8 bases at V and 10 bases at J, with 26 bases between the two ends. The germline CDR1 and CDR2 sequences are MNHEY and SVGEGT. DNA of the CDR3: TGTGCCAGCGGCCGACCGGGGTGGCAGACCGAAGACTACACCTTC. Its translation is CASGRPGWQTEDYTF.

The J gene is TRBJ2-2, the V gene TRBV24-1; the D gene is possibly TRBD1 (5 bases). Germline V gives CDR1 KGHDR, CDR2 SFDVKD. V was clipped by 1 base and J by 7 bases, with 6 bases between them. This CDR3 comprises 13 residues. The chain's CDR3 is CATSDFRDGELFF. The CDR3 coding sequence is TGTGCCACCAGTGATTTCAGGGACGGGGAGCTGTTTTTT.

The CDR3 sequence: CASSLGNRGNTEAFF. The CDR3 DNA reads as TGCGCCAGCAGCTTGGGGAACAGGGGAAACACTGAAGCTTTCTTT. The chain carries TRBV5-1 and TRBJ1-1, with 7 bases that match TRBD1. With 0 bases clipped from V and 2 bases from J, the junction kept 4 bases outside the gene matches. Germline V gene lookup returns CDR1 SGHRS and CDR2 YFSETQ. The CDR3 is 15 residues long. Together with reference TRBV5-1 and TRBJ1-1, the CDR3 gives the full variable domain: KAGVTQTPRYLIKTRGQQVTLSCSPISGHRSVSWYQQTPGQGLQFLFEYFSETQRNKGNFPGRFSGRQFSNSRSEMNVSTLELGDSALYLCASSLGNRGNTEAFFGQGTRLTVV.

The V gene is TRBV6-6, the J gene TRBJ2-2; 10 nucleotides match TRBD2. Germline V gene lookup returns CDR1 MNHNY and CDR2 SVGAGI (reference sequence). V trimming: 6 bases; J trimming: 6 bases; junction bases outside the gene matches: 10. The CDR3 is 16 residues long. In DNA, the CDR3 is TGTGCCAGCAGCAAAAAGCGGGAGGGCCCCCCCGGGGAGCTGTTTTTT. This gives the protein CASSKKREGPPGELFF.

The V gene is TRBV6-6, the J gene TRBJ2-3; D ambiguous. Germline CDR1 reads MNHNY; CDR2 reads SVGAGI (reference sequence). Trimming shortened V by 2 bases and J by 5 bases, and 8 bases separated the two germline ends. The CDR3 is 13 residues long. The CDR3 region has the DNA TGTGCCAGCAGTTACCGGTCAGGAGATACGCAGTATTTT. Translation: CASSYRSGDTQYF.

This clone is a singleton in its sample. The chain combines TRBV6-5 with TRBJ1-1; 11 bases align to TRBD1. This CDR3 spans 16 amino acids. The V gene's germline CDR1 is MNHEY and CDR2 SVGAGI. V dropped 4 bases and J dropped 3; count of bases not matched to a gene: 7. The CDR3 loop reads CASSSIGQGAYTEAFF. CDR3 nucleotides: TGTGCCAGCAGTTCCATAGGACAGGGGGCATACACTGAAGCTTTCTTT.

This sequence joins TRBV20-1 and TRBJ1-1; 7 positions agree with TRBD1. Germline lookup yields CDR1 DFQATT and CDR2 SNEGSKA (reference sequence). The trim removed 3 bases at V and 3 bases at J, leaving 7 bases unmatched. This CDR3 comprises 14 residues. The DNA of the CDR3 is TGCAGTGCTAGTTCGACAGGGAGGTACACTGAAGCTTTCTTT. Translation: CSASSTGRYTEAFF.